The 19 T cell receptor beta chains presented below share a single source sample, sequenced in a study of Ad26.COV2.S vaccination and SARS-CoV-2 variants. Repertoires were generated with immunoSEQ multiplex PCR, while TCRdb's copy carries only in-frame clones and drops some. Seen here are 440,000 or so clones, 70% to 90% observed once, and the top ten hold about 1.7%. Treatment in this sample: around 19 received Ad26.COV2.S at low or high dose, single or two shots; five or six received placebo; per-sample allocation not given. The samples were gathered on day 63 after the first injection of vaccine or placebo. The sequences come from peripheral blood, collected in a trial of Ad26.COV2.S vaccine versus placebo. The receptors were gathered from a person between 18 and 65 years old who received the Ad26.COV2.S COVID-19 vaccine or a placebo.

V is TRBV19 and J is TRBJ2-4; D might be TRBD2 (5 bases). The V gene lost 0 bases and the J gene lost 15 bases, with 9 bases spanning the gap. CDR3 length: 11 amino acids. Looked up from germline, CDR1 is LNHDA and CDR2 is SQIVND (reference sequence). The CDR3 nucleotides are TGTGCCAGTAGTATAGAGGCGAGGGCGTACTTC. As protein: CASSIEARAYF.

The rearrangement joins TRBV7-9 to TRBJ2-5; D is unclear. Germline V gene sequence: CDR1 SEHNR, CDR2 FQNEAQ (reference sequence). Trimming stripped 5 bases from V and 5 bases from J, with 12 bases between. The CDR3 loop spans 13 amino acids. CDR3 DNA sequence: TGTGCCAGCAGCCTCAGTTTTCAGGAGACCCAGTACTTC. Translated, it gives CASSLSFQETQYF.

V and J are TRBV30 and TRBJ1-6; TRBD1 is a possible D gene (6 bases). Trimming left V 0 bases short and J 8 bases short, with 11 bases between. The V gene's germline CDR1 is GTSNPN and CDR2 SVGIG (reference sequence). The CDR3 has 14 residues. The CDR3 region has the DNA TGTGCCTGGAGTGTACGGGGGGGGCATTCACCCCTCCACTTT. Protein: CAWSVRGGHSPLHF.

V usage is TRBV18 and J usage is TRBJ2-2; D gene unclear. The CDR3 sequence is 12 residues long. V lost 5 bases and J 4 bases, leaving 5 bases between the germline ends. CDR1 is KGHSH and CDR2 is LQKENI in the germline V gene. The CDR3 region has the DNA TGTGCCAGCTCATGGGGCACCGGGGAGCTGTTTTTT. It encodes CASSWGTGELFF.

This chain connects TRBV29-1 to TRBJ2-7; 8 bases line up with TRBD1. CDR3 length equals 13 residues. Germline assignment: CDR1 SQVTM and CDR2 ANQGSEA. V was clipped by 6 bases and J by 6 bases; unmatched bases: 10. CDR3 protein: CSVGTGSIVEQYF. In DNA, the CDR3 is TGCAGCGTCGGGACAGGCTCGATAGTCGAGCAGTACTTC.

V and J are TRBV11-2 and TRBJ2-2; 7 bases map to TRBD1. Losses at the gene ends were 5 bases for V and 1 base for J; bases not matched to a gene: 4. Germline V gives CDR1 SGHAT, CDR2 FQNNGV. This CDR3 contains 15 residues. This chain's CDR3 is CASSKGQLNTGELFF. As DNA, the CDR3 is TGTGCCAGCAGCAAGGGACAGTTGAACACCGGGGAGCTGTTTTTT.

V gene TRBV2 combines with J gene TRBJ2-5, with 9 bases that match TRBD2. Germline V gives CDR1 SNHLY, CDR2 FYNNEI. This CDR3 has 16 residues. V trimming: 9 bases; J trimming: 4 bases; junction bases outside the gene matches: 15. The CDR3 here is CASRTTSSGTGETQYF. CDR3 coding DNA: TGTGCCAGTAGGACCACGTCTAGCGGGACCGGAGAGACCCAGTACTTC.

The gene calls are TRBV7-2 and TRBJ2-5; 10 bases match TRBD2. CDR3 length: 16 residues. CDR1 and CDR2 from the germline V gene are SGHTA and FQGNSA. The V segment lost 1 base and the J segment 5 bases; nucleotides outside the gene matches: 7. CDR3 coding DNA: TGTGCCAGCAGCTTAGATATCGGAGCGGGGGGGGAGACCCAGTACTTC. This gives the protein CASSLDIGAGGETQYF.

The gene calls are TRBV9 and TRBJ2-1; 10 bases map to TRBD1. The CDR3 consists of 15 residues. Germline V gene lookup returns CDR1 SGDLS and CDR2 YYNGEE. With 0 bases clipped from V and 8 bases from J, the junction kept 5 bases outside the gene matches. The CDR3 sequence is CASSVVGTGADEQFF. CDR3 DNA: TGTGCCAGCAGCGTAGTGGGGACAGGGGCGGATGAGCAGTTCTTC.

The CDR3 DNA follows: TGTGCCAGCTCACCTTTCTACAGGGGTGGTGGGGCCAACGTCCTGACTTTC. As protein: CASSPFYRGGGANVLTF. This chain joins TRBV18 and TRBJ2-6, with TRBD1 matching 7 bases. V shed 3 bases, J shed 3 bases, and the junction held 8 bases outside the gene matches. CDR1 KGHSH and CDR2 LQKENI come from the germline V gene. The CDR3 is 17 residues long.

This chain connects TRBV7-8 to TRBJ2-1; the match to TRBD1 covers 10 bases. CDR1 and CDR2 (germline): SGHVS, FQNEAQ. The CDR3 extends over 17 amino acids. V trimming: 3 bases; J trimming: 6 bases; junction bases outside the gene matches: 11. The CDR3, as DNA: TGTGCCAGCAGCTTCCCGCGGACAGGGGGATTGAGCAATGAGCAGTTCTTC. This codes for CASSFPRTGGLSNEQFF.

V gene TRBV28 combines with J gene TRBJ2-7, with TRBD2 identical over 10 bases. CDR1 and CDR2 (germline): MDHEN, SYDVKM. Trimming removed 7 bases from V and 3 bases from J; junction bases left unmatched: 3. CDR3 length equals 13 residues. In nucleotides, the CDR3 is TGTGCCAGCACTAGCGGGAGTGTCTACGAGCAGTACTTC. This codes for CASTSGSVYEQYF.

The chain is built from TRBV6-5 and TRBJ2-5; either TRBD1 or TRBD2 may fit D (6 bases each). Trimming took 0 bases from V and 6 from J, leaving 14 bases between them. The CDR3 spans 15 residues. From germline, CDR1 is MNHEY and CDR2 SVGAGI. Written as DNA, the CDR3 is TGTGCCAGCAGTTACTCGATGTGGGGGGCTAAGACCCAGTACTTC. Translated: CASSYSMWGAKTQYF.

V usage is TRBV25-1 and J usage is TRBJ2-7; 10 bases fit TRBD1. V dropped 4 bases and J dropped 4; count of bases not matched to a gene: 10. The CDR3 consists of 16 residues. Germline-derived CDR1 and CDR2 are MGHDK and SYGVNS. The CDR3 region has the DNA TGTGCCAGCAGTGGCCTTGGACAGGGGGTTGCGTACGAGCAGTACTTC. Its translation: CASSGLGQGVAYEQYF.

J is TRBJ1-2 and V is TRBV4-2; D ambiguous. The CDR3 extends over 16 amino acids. The V gene's germline CDR1 is LGHNA and CDR2 YNFKEQ. V lost 0 bases and J 8 bases, leaving 19 bases between the germline ends. The CDR3 coding sequence is TGTGCCAGCAGCCAAGATATGGGTGGAAACTATGAAGGCTACACCTTC. As protein: CASSQDMGGNYEGYTF.

This rearrangement joins TRBV7-6 to TRBJ2-3; 7 nucleotides align to TRBD2. The germline V gene has CDR1 SGHVS and CDR2 FNYEAQ. The CDR3 extends over 15 amino acids. With 1 base clipped from V and 2 bases from J, the junction kept 3 bases outside the gene matches. The CDR3 loop is CASSLVAGNTDTQYF. CDR3 in DNA: TGTGCCAGCAGCTTAGTAGCGGGCAACACAGATACGCAGTATTTT. Full variable domain (missing parts from reference TRBV7-6 and TRBJ2-3): GAGVSQSPRYKVTKRGQDVALRCDPISGHVSLYWYRQALGQGPEFLTYFNYEAQQDKSGLPNDRFSAERPEGSISTLTIQRTEQRDSAMYRCASSLVAGNTDTQYFGPGTRLTVL.

This clone has a single count. This CDR3 reads CASSLDSNNLYGYTF. DNA of the CDR3: TGTGCCAGCAGCCTCGACTCCAACAACCTCTATGGCTACACCTTC. The chain combines TRBV14 with TRBJ1-2, with D hard to call. V lost 4 bases to trimming and J lost 4 bases, with 16 bases between them. This CDR3 has 15 residues. Germline values: CDR1 SGHDN, CDR2 FVKESK. The full variable domain, completed using reference TRBV14 and TRBJ1-2, is EAGVTQFPSHSVIEKGQTVTLRCDPISGHDNLYWYRRVMGKEIKFLLHFVKESKQDESGMPNNRFLAERTGGTYSTLKVQPAELEDSGVYFCASSLDSNNLYGYTFGSGTRLTVV.

The V call is TRBV14, the J call TRBJ2-7; D perhaps matches TRBD1 (6 bases). The CDR3 loop spans 16 amino acids. With 4 bases removed from V and 3 bases from J, the gap between germline ends came to 19 bases. The germline V gene encodes CDR1 SGHDN and CDR2 FVKESK. The DNA for the CDR3 is TGTGCCAGCAGCCGACCCAACCGGGACAAAGACTACGAGCAGTACTTC. It is translated as CASSRPNRDKDYEQYF. The full variable domain, in which reference TRBV14 and TRBJ2-7 provide the parts outside the CDR3, is EAGVTQFPSHSVIEKGQTVTLRCDPISGHDNLYWYRRVMGKEIKFLLHFVKESKQDESGMPNNRFLAERTGGTYSTLKVQPAELEDSGVYFCASSRPNRDKDYEQYFGPGTRLTVT.

The sample holds one count of this clone. The rearrangement links TRBV15 to TRBJ2-5, with unresolved D. The CDR3 sequence is 18 residues long. Looked up from germline, CDR1 is LNHNV and CDR2 is YYDKDF (reference sequence). V lost 1 base, J lost 0 bases, and 18 bases lay in between. In nucleotides, the CDR3 is TGTGCCACCAGCAGAGGGTCCCTTTCTATATCGTACCAAGAGACCCAGTACTTC. Its translation: CATSRGSLSISYQETQYF.